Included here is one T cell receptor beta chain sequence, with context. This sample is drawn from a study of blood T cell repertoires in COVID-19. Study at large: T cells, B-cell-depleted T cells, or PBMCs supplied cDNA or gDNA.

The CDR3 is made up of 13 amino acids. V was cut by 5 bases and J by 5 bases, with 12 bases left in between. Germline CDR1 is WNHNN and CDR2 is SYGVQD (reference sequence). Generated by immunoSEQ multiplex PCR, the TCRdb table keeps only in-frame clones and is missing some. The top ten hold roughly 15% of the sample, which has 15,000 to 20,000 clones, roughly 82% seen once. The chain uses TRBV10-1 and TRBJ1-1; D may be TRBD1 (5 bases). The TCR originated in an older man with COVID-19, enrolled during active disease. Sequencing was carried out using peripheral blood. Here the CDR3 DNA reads TGCGCCAGCAGTCTAAACGCAGGGACTGAAGCTTTCTTT. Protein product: CASSLNAGTEAFF.